This is a list of T cell receptor beta chains from one sample in a study of cytomegalovirus exposure and HLA in healthy donors. The table came from immunoSEQ multiplex PCR; TCRdb's copy has only in-frame clones and leaves some out. The table includes some 120,000 clones, 81% detected once. The sample consisted of PBMCs. Receptors originate from a woman in her twenties or thirties in good health and CMV-seronegative. CDR3s include the opening cysteine and the closing phenylalanine or tryptophan. A D gene is named only where the DNA matches it firmly. Part of the rows lack a size; the others show once, few, many or a class for expanded clones.

CDR3,DNA,J,D,size,V
CASSSSAAYNEQFF,TGTGCCAGCAGCAGTTCGGCGGCCTACAATGAGCAGTTCTTC,TRBJ2-1,NA,NA,TRBV14
CASSLGGTGGSGNTIYF,TGTGCCAGCAGCTTAGGGGGAACAGGGGGATCTGGAAACACCATATATTTT,TRBJ1-3,TRBD1,NA,TRBV7-2
CATRRSAYEQYF,TGTGCCACCCGACGGAGCGCCTACGAGCAGTACTTC,TRBJ2-7,NA,NA,TRBV6-1
CASSPGTSPEQYF,TGTGCCAGCAGCCCCGGGACTTCCCCCGAGCAGTACTTC,TRBJ2-7,NA,NA,TRBV5-6
CASSIGTSDLYEQYF,TGTGCCAGCAGCATCGGGACTAGCGATCTTTACGAGCAGTACTTC,TRBJ2-7,TRBD2,NA,TRBV9
CASSHGISKGTQYF,TGTGCCAGCAGCCACGGGATATCCAAGGGTACGCAGTATTTT,TRBJ2-3,NA,NA,TRBV14
CASSFRTWAYTQYF,TGTGCCAGCAGCTTTCGGACTTGGGCATACACGCAGTATTTT,TRBJ2-3,NA,few,TRBV7-4
CARSTGTSGSHEQYF,TGTGCCAGAAGCACGGGGACTAGCGGGTCCCACGAGCAGTACTTC,TRBJ2-7,TRBD2,NA,TRBV5-3
CAIKGGQVGVQETQYF,TGTGCCATCAAAGGGGGACAGGTTGGGGTTCAAGAGACCCAGTACTTC,TRBJ2-5,TRBD1,once,TRBV10-3
CASSPPAGGLGDTQYF,TGTGCCAGCAGTCCACCAGCGGGAGGGTTAGGGGATACGCAGTATTTT,TRBJ2-3,TRBD2,few,TRBV28
CASSPIPRAQETQYF,TGTGCCAGCAGTCCGATCCCGCGGGCCCAAGAGACCCAGTACTTC,TRBJ2-5,NA,NA,TRBV27
CASSKTGLQFF,TGTGCCAGCAGCAAAACGGGACTCCAGTTCTTC,TRBJ2-1,NA,once,TRBV7-2
CASSPGAGGSPLETQYF,TGTGCCAGCAGCCCCGGCGCGGGCGGGAGCCCGTTGGAGACCCAGTACTTC,TRBJ2-5,TRBD2,NA,TRBV7-2
CASSLLGGSGYTF,TGTGCCAGCAGCTTATTAGGGGGCAGTGGCTACACCTTC,TRBJ1-2,TRBD1,NA,TRBV7-9
CASRTQGVGPYNEQFF,TGTGCCAGCAGGACGCAGGGCGTCGGCCCCTACAATGAGCAGTTCTTC,TRBJ2-1,NA,once,TRBV28
CASSGDYSGELFF,TGTGCCAGCAGCGGCGACTATTCCGGGGAGCTGTTTTTT,TRBJ2-2,NA,NA,TRBV9
CASSEGSGLVPETQYF,TGTGCCAGCAGTGAGGGGTCAGGACTAGTTCCTGAGACCCAGTACTTC,TRBJ2-5,TRBD2,NA,TRBV4-2
CASSLPGTDTQYF,TGTGCCAGCAGCCTTCCGGGCACAGATACGCAGTATTTT,TRBJ2-3,NA,NA,TRBV13
CASSSGQGVNEQFF,TGTGCCAGCAGTTCGGGACAGGGGGTGAATGAGCAGTTCTTC,TRBJ2-1,TRBD1,NA,TRBV6-5
CASSLGGARNQPQHF,TGTGCCAGCAGTTTAGGGGGGGCCCGCAATCAGCCCCAGCATTTT,TRBJ1-5,NA,NA,TRBV27
CASSLPSGRTRETQYF,TGTGCCAGCAGTTTACCTAGCGGGAGAACTCGGGAGACCCAGTACTTC,TRBJ2-5,TRBD2,few,TRBV28
CASSRDRGLEQFF,TGTGCCAGCAGCCGGGACCGGGGACTTGAGCAGTTCTTC,TRBJ2-1,NA,NA,TRBV5-4
CASSELTSGNNEQFF,TGCGCCAGCAGTGAGTTGACTAGCGGTAACAATGAGCAGTTCTTC,TRBJ2-1,TRBD2,NA,TRBV10-1
CASRPTGGGELYEQYF,TGTGCCAGCAGGCCTACGGGAGGCGGGGAACTCTACGAGCAGTACTTC,TRBJ2-7,TRBD2,NA,TRBV28
CASSRRTSGIFPHTDTQYF,TGTGCCAGCAGCCGAAGGACTAGCGGGATTTTCCCACACACAGATACGCAGTATTTT,TRBJ2-3,TRBD2,NA,TRBV14
CASSPTSEHNEQFF,TGTGCCAGCAGCCCGACTAGCGAACACAATGAGCAGTTCTTC,TRBJ2-1,TRBD2,NA,TRBV6-6
CASSPVGTVGNEKLFF,TGTGCCAGCTCACCAGTAGGGACTGTGGGCAATGAAAAACTGTTTTTT,TRBJ1-4,NA,once,TRBV18
CASSPQGRDTEAFF,TGCGCCAGCAGCCCCCAGGGGAGGGACACTGAAGCTTTCTTT,TRBJ1-1,NA,NA,TRBV5-1
CASRGTGTGANVLTF,TGTGCCAGTCGCGGGACAGGGACTGGGGCCAACGTCCTGACTTTC,TRBJ2-6,TRBD1,NA,TRBV19
CASLVPELNTGGLFF,TGTGCCAGTCTCGTACCAGAGTTGAACACCGGGGGGCTGTTTTTT,TRBJ2-2,NA,NA,TRBV2
CASSGTGTDTQYF,TGTGCCAGCAGCGGGACAGGGACAGATACGCAGTATTTT,TRBJ2-3,TRBD1,NA,TRBV7-9
CASSKDRDFNEKLFF,TGTGCCAGCTCAAAGGACAGGGATTTTAATGAAAAACTGTTTTTT,TRBJ1-4,TRBD1,NA,TRBV18
CASQQGQAFNQPQHF,TGTGCCAGCCAGCAAGGACAGGCGTTCAATCAGCCCCAGCATTTT,TRBJ1-5,TRBD1,NA,TRBV6-6
CASSLEIGGSYEQYF,TGTGCCAGCAGCTTAGAGATCGGAGGGTCCTACGAGCAGTACTTC,TRBJ2-7,NA,few,TRBV11-2
CASSILLALRDPEQYF,TGTGCCAGCAGCATACTACTAGCATTACGCGACCCCGAGCAGTACTTC,TRBJ2-7,NA,once,TRBV11-2
CASSLRLASDTGELFF,TGCGCCAGCAGCCTCCGACTAGCGAGCGACACCGGGGAGCTGTTTTTT,TRBJ2-2,TRBD2,NA,TRBV4-1
CASRDSVVGELFF,TGTGCCAGCCGGGACTCGGTCGTCGGGGAGCTGTTTTTT,TRBJ2-2,NA,NA,TRBV11-2
CSSSPQYEGSGNTIYF,TGTTCCAGCAGCCCCCAATACGAGGGCTCTGGAAACACCATATATTTT,TRBJ1-3,NA,NA,TRBV7-9
CASSIQGQPQHF,TGTGCCAGTAGTATTCAGGGTCAGCCCCAGCATTTT,TRBJ1-5,NA,NA,TRBV19
CASRGTGVNSPLHF,TGTGCCAGCAGGGGGACAGGGGTTAATTCACCCCTCCACTTT,TRBJ1-6,TRBD1,NA,TRBV6-1